One and the same sample provided the 5 T cell receptor beta chains below, sequenced in a study of T cell responses to AZD1222 COVID-19 vaccine. Sequencing was performed with immunoSEQ multiplex PCR; in TCRdb, only in-frame clones are kept and a portion is missing. The table lists approximately 150,000 clones, 80% to 95% of them singletons. The sample here was peripheral blood, taken 28 days after the second AZD1222 dose. These receptor sequences come from an adult who received the AZD1222 COVID-19 vaccine.

The chain carries TRBV2 and TRBJ2-1, with 12 positions matching TRBD2. Per the germline V gene, CDR1 is SNHLY and CDR2 is FYNNEI. CDR3 length equals 16 residues. The ends lost 4 bases at V and 6 bases at J; junction bases unmatched: 7. Here the CDR3 DNA reads TGTGCCAGCAGTGTATCCGGACTAGCGGGGACCAATGAGCAGTTCTTC. It yields the protein CASSVSGLAGTNEQFF.

The chain employs TRBV7-9 and TRBJ2-3; 9 positions agree with TRBD2. CDR3 length equals 16 residues. Germline trimming cut 2 bases from V and 2 bases from J; bases unmatched to any gene: 5. CDR1 and CDR2 (germline): SEHNR, FQNEAQ (reference sequence). The CDR3 spells CASSLPTSGTTDTQYF. CDR3 nucleotides: TGTGCCAGCAGCTTACCGACTAGCGGAACCACAGATACGCAGTATTTT. Full variable domain (outside the CDR3, taken from reference TRBV7-9 and TRBJ2-3): DTGVSQNPRHKITKRGQNVTFRCDPISEHNRLYWYRQTLGQGPEFLTYFQNEAQLEKSRLLSDRFSAERPKGSFSTLEIQRTEQGDSAMYLCASSLPTSGTTDTQYFGPGTRLTVL.

The V and J genes are TRBV28 and TRBJ1-1; D may be TRBD1 (6 bases). V lost 2 bases and J 8 bases, leaving 9 bases between the germline ends. This CDR3 has 12 residues. The germline gives CDR1 MDHEN, CDR2 SYDVKM. The CDR3 spells CASSLETGEAFF. In DNA form, the CDR3 reads TGTGCCAGCAGTTTAGAAACAGGGGAAGCTTTCTTT.

The V gene is TRBV4-3, the J gene TRBJ2-1, with no clear D. This CDR3 comprises 16 residues. The V gene lost 3 bases and the J gene lost 6 bases, with 18 bases spanning the gap. Germline V gene data show CDR1 as LGHNA and CDR2 as YSLEER. As DNA, the CDR3 is TGCGCCAGCAGCCAGAAGACCCGCTACATTAGCAATGAGCAGTTCTTC. It is translated as CASSQKTRYISNEQFF.

This sequence joins TRBV3-1 (or the pseudogene TRBV3-2) and TRBJ2-7; 9 nucleotides line up with TRBD2. Unmatched junction bases numbered 4, after V lost 1 base and J lost 3 bases. CDR1 is LGHDT, CDR2 YNNKEL, per germline (reference sequence). CDR3 size: 15 residues. The CDR3 nucleotides read TGTGCCAGCAGCCAAGGGACTAGCGTGTTCTACGAGCAGTACTTC. This sequence encodes CASSQGTSVFYEQYF.